This TCR beta chain was sequenced during a study of blood T cell dynamics during melanoma immunotherapy. Study-level background: Metastatic melanoma patients received first-line pembrolizumab or nivolumab plus ipilimumab.

Time point indicated: week 3, after first cycle of checkpoint inhibitor. This clone was detected only once. The data were produced by immunoSEQ multiplex PCR, yet TCRdb's version contains in-frame clones alone and is incomplete. This table has 7,500 to 9,000 clones, around 83% appearing once. V was clipped by 5 bases and J by 7 bases, with 12 bases between them. This CDR3 is 13 amino acids long. The V gene's germline CDR1 is SGHTA and CDR2 FQGNSA. The sequence derives from a human donor with melanoma. The sample in question was blood, obtained from a patient treated with checkpoint blockade. The rearrangement links TRBV7-2 to TRBJ1-5, with D unclear. The CDR3 coding sequence is TGTGCCAGCAGCCTCTCGATGGGCCAGCCCCAGCATTTT. It is translated as CASSLSMGQPQHF.